These 2 T cell receptor beta chains originate from one sample sequenced in a study of blood T cell repertoires in COVID-19. Repertoires were generated with immunoSEQ multiplex PCR, while TCRdb's copy carries only in-frame clones and drops some. The sample consists of 110,000 or so clones, 65% to 85% of them appearing once. Sample: peripheral blood. These receptors came from a man aged 45-60 years with acute or convalescent COVID-19.

In regard to this clone: The same CDR3 arises from other DNA sequences in this sample as well. The J gene is TRBJ1-2, the V gene TRBV5-1; 9 positions agree with TRBD1. The germline V gene encodes CDR1 SGHRS and CDR2 YFSETQ. The CDR3 is 13 amino acids. With 4 bases clipped from V and 8 bases from J, the junction kept 6 bases outside the gene matches. The CDR3, as DNA: TGCGCCAGCAGCCGGGGACAGGGAGACGGCTACACCTTC. It is translated as CASSRGQGDGYTF.

The chain carries TRBV19 and TRBJ2-2, with a weak D call TRBD1 (7 bases). The V and J ends lost 9 bases and 2 bases respectively, with 13 bases between them. Germline lookup yields CDR1 LNHDA and CDR2 SQIVND (reference sequence). This CDR3 is built from 14 residues. The CDR3 reads CASQGGANTGELFF. In DNA, the CDR3 is TGTGCCAGCCAGGGGGGTGCAAACACCGGGGAGCTGTTTTTT.